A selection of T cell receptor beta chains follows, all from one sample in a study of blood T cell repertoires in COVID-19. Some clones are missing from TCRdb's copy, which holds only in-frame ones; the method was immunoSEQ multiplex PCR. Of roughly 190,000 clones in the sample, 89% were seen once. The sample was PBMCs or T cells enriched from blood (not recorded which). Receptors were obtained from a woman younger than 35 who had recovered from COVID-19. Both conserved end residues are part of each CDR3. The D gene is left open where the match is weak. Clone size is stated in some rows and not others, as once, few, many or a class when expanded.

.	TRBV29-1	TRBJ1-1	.	TGCAGCGGCGGGGGGCAGTTATTGAACACTGAAGCTTTCTTT	CSGGGQLLNTEAFF
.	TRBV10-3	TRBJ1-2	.	TGTGCCATCAGTGAGTCTTACGGGAGCTATGGCTACACCTTC	CAISESYGSYGYTF
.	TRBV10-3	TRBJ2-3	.	TGTGCCATCATGGGGGCGACGGCTAGCACAGATACGCAGTATTTT	CAIMGATASTDTQYF
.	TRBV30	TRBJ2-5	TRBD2	TGTGCCTGGAGTGTAACCAGCGGGAGGGCCGACCAAGAGACCCAGTACTTC	CAWSVTSGRADQETQYF
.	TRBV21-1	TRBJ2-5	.	TGTGCCAGCAGCACCCGGACTAGCGGGAGGACGGAGACCCAGTACTTC	CASSTRTSGRTETQYF
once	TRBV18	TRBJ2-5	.	TGTGCCAGCTCACCTCCCGGGTCTCGGGGGACCCAGTACTTC	CASSPPGSRGTQYF
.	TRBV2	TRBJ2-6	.	TGTGCCAGCAGTGGGCGGGGCTCTGGGGCCAACGTCCTGACTTTC	CASSGRGSGANVLTF
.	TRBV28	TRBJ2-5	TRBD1	TGTGCCAGCAGGGGGGACAGGGGGCGTGAGACCCAGTACTTC	CASRGDRGRETQYF
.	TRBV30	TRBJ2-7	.	TGTGCCTGGAGTGTTTGGGAGGCCGAGCAGTACTTC	CAWSVWEAEQYF
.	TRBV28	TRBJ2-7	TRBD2	TGTGCCAGCAGTTTACCCTCCGGACTAGCGGGAGGGGGCTCCTACGAGCAGTACTTC	CASSLPSGLAGGGSYEQYF
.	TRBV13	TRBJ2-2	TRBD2	TGTGCCAGCAGCTCAAGACTAGCGGGCGTAACCGGGGAGCTGTTTTTT	CASSSRLAGVTGELFF
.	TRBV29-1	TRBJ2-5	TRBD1	TGCAGCGTGAGGACAGGGGGGATCCTAGAGACCCAGTACTTC	CSVRTGGILETQYF
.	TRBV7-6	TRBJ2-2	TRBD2	TGTGCCAGCAGCTTACATCGAGGGGGGACTAGCGGGAGTGGGGAGCTGTTTTTT	CASSLHRGGTSGSGELFF
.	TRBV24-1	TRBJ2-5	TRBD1	TGTGCCACCAGCCAGGGGGCAGGGGAGACCCAGTACTTC	CATSQGAGETQYF
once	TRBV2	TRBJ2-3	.	TGTGCCAGCAGCGAGGGAGCAGATACGCAGTATTTT	CASSEGADTQYF
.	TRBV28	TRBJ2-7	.	TGTGCCAGCAGTTTTAGGAGGGGGCTCGAGCAGTACTTC	CASSFRRGLEQYF
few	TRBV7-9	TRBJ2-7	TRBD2	TGTGCCAGCAGCTTCCCGAGGGGGACTAGCGGGAGACGCGCCTACGAGCAGTACTTC	CASSFPRGTSGRRAYEQYF
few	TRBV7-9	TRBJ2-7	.	TGTGCCAGCAGCTTAGGGGAAGGCAGGGGAGCCTACGAGCAGTACTTC	CASSLGEGRGAYEQYF
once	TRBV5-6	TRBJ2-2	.	TGTGCCAGCAGCTTGGGACAGCTCCCCGGGGAGCTGTTTTTT	CASSLGQLPGELFF
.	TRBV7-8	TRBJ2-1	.	TGTGCCAGCAGCTTAGTCGGGGGAGATAGCTCCTACAATGAGCAGTTCTTC	CASSLVGGDSSYNEQFF
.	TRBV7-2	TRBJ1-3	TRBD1	TGTGCCAGCACCCGACAGGGTATCGTGGGAAACACCATATATTTT	CASTRQGIVGNTIYF
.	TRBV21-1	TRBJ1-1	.	TGTGCCAGCAGCAATTTAGGCGGAGGGAACACTGAAGCTTTCTTT	CASSNLGGGNTEAFF
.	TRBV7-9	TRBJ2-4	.	TGTGCCAGCAGCTGGTCGGAGGCGACCAAAAACATTCAGTACTTC	CASSWSEATKNIQYF
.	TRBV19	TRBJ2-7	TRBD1	TGTGCCAGTAGTGCCGGGACAGGGGGTTCCTACGAGCAGTACTTC	CASSAGTGGSYEQYF
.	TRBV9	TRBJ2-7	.	TGTGCCAGCAGCGTCGACAACCGAATCTACGAGCAGTACTTC	CASSVDNRIYEQYF
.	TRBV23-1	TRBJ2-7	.	TGCGCCAGCAGTCCTCCCCCGAGGGGGAGTGGGGAGCAGTACTTC	CASSPPPRGSGEQYF
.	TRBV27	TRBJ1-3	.	TGTGCCAGCAGTCAGTTATCCTCTGGAAACACCATATATTTT	CASSQLSSGNTIYF
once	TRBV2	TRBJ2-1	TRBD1	TGTGCCAGCAGACACCGACAGGGGGCCCCCAATGAGCAGTTCTTC	CASRHRQGAPNEQFF
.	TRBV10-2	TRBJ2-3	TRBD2	TGCGCCAGCAGGGCTCATGGACTAGCGGGAGTAGATACGCAGTATTTT	CASRAHGLAGVDTQYF
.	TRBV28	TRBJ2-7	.	TGTGCCAGCAGTTTAGGGGGCGGGGGCCCGGGGGAGCAGTACTTC	CASSLGGGGPGEQYF
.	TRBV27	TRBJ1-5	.	TGTGCCAGTTCACCAACGGGGGGGCTTCGCAATCAGCCCCAGCATTTT	CASSPTGGLRNQPQHF
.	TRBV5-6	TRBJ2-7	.	TGTGCCAGCAGCTTGGGTTTGCGGGCCGGCGAGCAGTACTTC	CASSLGLRAGEQYF
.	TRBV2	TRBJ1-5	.	TGTGCCAGCAGTGTGCGGAGCAATCAGCCCCAGCATTTT	CASSVRSNQPQHF
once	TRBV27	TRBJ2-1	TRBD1	TGTGCCAGCAGCTCCGGGACAGGGGCCTCCGGCGAGCAGTTCTTC	CASSSGTGASGEQFF
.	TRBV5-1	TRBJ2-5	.	TGCGCCAGCAGCTTGGACGGACAGTGGGGGGAGACCCAGTACTTC	CASSLDGQWGETQYF
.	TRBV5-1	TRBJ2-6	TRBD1	TGCGCCAGCAGCTTGGGAGAGGGGGCGAAAGGGGCCAACGTCCTGACTTTC	CASSLGEGAKGANVLTF
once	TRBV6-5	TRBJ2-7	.	TGTGCCAGCAGAGACCCAGGGGAGTACTACGAGCAGTACTTC	CASRDPGEYYEQYF
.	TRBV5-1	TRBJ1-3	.	TGCGCCAGCAGCTCACTGGGCTGGTCTCGTGGAAACACCATATATTTT	CASSSLGWSRGNTIYF
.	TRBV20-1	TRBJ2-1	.	TGCAGTGCTAGTCCCCCGGGAGACTCCTACAATGAGCAGTTCTTC	CSASPPGDSYNEQFF
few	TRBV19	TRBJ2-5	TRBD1	TGTGCCAGTAGTATGCGGACAGGGTGGGAAGAGACCCAGTACTTC	CASSMRTGWEETQYF
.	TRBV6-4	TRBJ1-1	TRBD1	TGTGCCAGCAGTGACGGGGGGACAGGGGCAACTTTCTTT	CASSDGGTGATFF